This TCR beta chain comes out of a study of yellow fever vaccine responses in identical twins. Findings and caveats of the study: Reportedly, twins' vaccine T cell responses looked partly convergent and partly personalized.

Turning to this clonotype: Its specificity is not known.

Germline V gene data show CDR1 as KGHSH and CDR2 as LQKENI. Trimming removed 3 bases from V and 0 bases from J, with 7 bases in between. The CDR3 covers 14 residues. In TCRdb, the RT-PCR reads were re-called with MiXCR into one record per CDR3 protein. The repertoire consists of more than 1,000 distinct CDR3 sequences, with roughly four fifths occurring once and the leading ten covering 9.5% to 15%. The chain couples TRBV18 to TRBJ2-3; no clear D gene. Sequences were derived from T cells from blood (PBMCs), unsorted or a sorted subset (not recorded which), sampled before or after yellow fever vaccination (not recorded which). This clonotype originated in a female donor who received the yellow fever vaccine. This chain's CDR3 is CASSPAVSTDTQYF. CDR3 nucleotides: TGTGCCAGCTCACCCGCCGTTAGCACAGATACGCAGTATTTT.